A selection of T cell receptor beta chains follows, all from one sample in a study of shared clonotypes between healthy human individuals. Some clones are missing from TCRdb's copy, which holds only in-frame ones; the method was immunoSEQ multiplex PCR. The sample lists around 620,000 clones, 85% to 95% occurring once. The material sequenced was naive CD8+ T cells sorted from blood. The receptors here all came from a woman in her twenties or thirties in good health. Each CDR3 is given with its conserved first and last residue. Each record gives: D gene, clone size, V gene, J gene, CDR3 DNA, CDR3 protein. D genes are given only for firm matches. Some rows have no size entry. The others give once, few or many, or a class for an expanded clone.

>TRBD2|-|TRBV7-9|TRBJ2-3
TGTGCCAGCAGATGGGGGACTAGCGCCACAGATACGCAGTATTTT
CASRWGTSATDTQYF
>-|-|TRBV7-9|TRBJ1-6
TGTGCCAGCAGCCAGGACAGCTTCCTATCACCCCTCCACTTT
CASSQDSFLSPLHF
>TRBD1|-|TRBV5-4|TRBJ1-1
TGTGCCAGCAGACTACCGGGACAGATGAACACTGAAGCTTTCTTT
CASRLPGQMNTEAFF
>-|-|TRBV4-2|TRBJ1-3
TGTGCCAGCAGCCAAGGAGCGGGCAACGGAAACACCATATATTTT
CASSQGAGNGNTIYF
>-|-|TRBV1|TRBJ2-3
TGCACCAGCAGCCCTGGGGGGGATGGCACAGATACGCAGTATTTT
CTSSPGGDGTDTQYF
>-|few|TRBV5-1|TRBJ2-7
TGCGCCAGCAGCTTCGCGGGAACCTACGAGCAGTACTTC
CASSFAGTYEQYF
>-|-|TRBV28|TRBJ2-5
TGTGCCAGCAGTTCTTCCATTGTCGTCCAGGTCCGACGAGAGACCCAGTACTTC
CASSSSIVVQVRRETQYF
>-|-|TRBV28|TRBJ2-1
TGTGCCAGCAGTTTTGAGTGGGGGGGCCCCTACAATGAGCAGTTCTTC
CASSFEWGGPYNEQFF
>-|-|TRBV28|TRBJ1-6
TGTGCCAGCAGCCTAACCCAGGGGATCAATTCACCCCTCCACTTT
CASSLTQGINSPLHF
>TRBD2|-|TRBV13|TRBJ2-1
TGTGCCAGCAGCTTAATGGGGGGGATCGATGAGCAGTTCTTC
CASSLMGGIDEQFF
>-|once|TRBV13|TRBJ2-5
TGTGCCAGCAGCGACGGGACTGACACAAAAGAGACCCAGTACTTC
CASSDGTDTKETQYF
>-|-|TRBV4-1|TRBJ2-2
TGCGCCAGCAGCCAAGATCTAACTACCAGGGGTTCCGGGGAGCTGTTTTTT
CASSQDLTTRGSGELFF
>-|once|TRBV5-6|TRBJ1-2
TGTGCCAGCAGCTTGGAGGTCGGCAGCTCATTCTATGGCTACACCTTC
CASSLEVGSSFYGYTF
>-|-|TRBV4-1|TRBJ1-1
TGCGCCAGCAGCCAAGAGGGGGGGAGTAGCATCACTGAAGCTTTCTTT
CASSQEGGSSITEAFF
>-|-|TRBV9|TRBJ2-5
TGTGCCAGCAGCGTAGGGGTCCGAGGCAGGGACGGATCAAGGGGAGAGACCCAGTACTTC
CASSVGVRGRDGSRGETQYF
>-|-|TRBV7-3|TRBJ2-6
TGTGCCAGCAGCTTGAGTTCTGGGGCCAACGTCCTGACTTTC
CASSLSSGANVLTF
>-|-|TRBV27|TRBJ1-2
TGTGCCAGCAGGCTTAAGGGGGTCTCAGGGGAGGCTGGCTATGGCTACACCTTC
CASRLKGVSGEAGYGYTF
>TRBD1|-|TRBV13|TRBJ2-7
TGTGCCAGCAGCCTCAGGACAGGGAAGTACGAGCAGTACTTC
CASSLRTGKYEQYF
>-|once|TRBV21-1|TRBJ2-7
TGTGCCAGCAGCAAAGACGTGAGGGGAGCGGGAGGGCCGCGGGAGCAGTACTTC
CASSKDVRGAGGPREQYF
>TRBD2|-|TRBV5-6|TRBJ2-5
TGTGCCAGCAGCCCGAGTTTTGGAACTAGCGGCCAAGAGACCCAGTACTTC
CASSPSFGTSGQETQYF
>-|-|TRBV27|TRBJ2-7
TGTGCCAGCAGTTTATCGTTGGTAGCGGCCACCTACGAGCAGTACTTC
CASSLSLVAATYEQYF
>-|-|TRBV7-9|TRBJ1-4
TGTGCCAGCAGCTCGGGACCTACAACTAATGAAAAACTGTTTTTT
CASSSGPTTNEKLFF
>-|-|TRBV7-9|TRBJ2-1
TGTGCCAGCAGCCCGAAGGGGATGCGGGTGGACAATGAGCAGTTCTTC
CASSPKGMRVDNEQFF
>-|-|TRBV19|TRBJ2-7
TGTGCCAGTACCTGGGCTGCGAACTCCTACGAGCAGTACTTC
CASTWAANSYEQYF
>-|once|TRBV5-8|TRBJ2-2
TGTGCCAGCAGCTTGGAGGGAACAGGGAACACCGGGGAGCTGTTTTTT
CASSLEGTGNTGELFF
>-|-|TRBV6-5|TRBJ2-4
TGTGCCAGCAGCCTAACCCAAAAGGGCAACATTCAGTACTTC
CASSLTQKGNIQYF
>-|-|TRBV28|TRBJ2-6
TGTGCCAGCAGTCTCCTCAAATCCCAGGGGACTTCTGGGGCCAACGTCCTGACTTTC
CASSLLKSQGTSGANVLTF
>TRBD1|-|TRBV19|TRBJ1-1
TGTGCCAGTAGCGGGACAGGGACCATGAACACTGAAGCTTTCTTT
CASSGTGTMNTEAFF
>-|-|TRBV9|TRBJ2-7
TGTGCCAGCAGCGCCGAAGGGGGAGGGGTCAACGAGCAGTACTTC
CASSAEGGGVNEQYF
>TRBD2|-|TRBV7-9|TRBJ2-7
TGTGCCAGCAGCCTGGGGACTAGCGCTTACGAGCAGTACTTC
CASSLGTSAYEQYF
>TRBD1|once|TRBV27|TRBJ2-2
TGTGCCAGCAGTCCGGGACAGGGCACCGGGGAGCTGTTTTTT
CASSPGQGTGELFF
>-|-|TRBV5-4|TRBJ2-7
TGTGCCAGCAGCGCGGAGGACGGCGTGCAGTACTTC
CASSAEDGVQYF
>TRBD1|-|TRBV5-6|TRBJ2-7
TGTGCCAGCAGCTGGCAGGGGGCGGGCTACGAGCAGTACTTC
CASSWQGAGYEQYF
>-|-|TRBV7-9|TRBJ1-4
TGTGCCAGCAGCCCCGGACCTCCCAATGAAAAACTGTTTTTT
CASSPGPPNEKLFF
>-|-|TRBV28|TRBJ1-4
TGTGCCAGCAGTTTAAACCAGGGTTCTAATGAAAAACTGTTTTTT
CASSLNQGSNEKLFF
>-|few|TRBV27|TRBJ2-1
TGTGCCAGCAGTTTATACAATGAGCAGTTCTTC
CASSLYNEQFF
>-|-|TRBV9|TRBJ2-5
TGTGCCAGCAGCGGAGGGACTGGGGGGCAAGAGACCCAGTACTTC
CASSGGTGGQETQYF
>-|-|TRBV28|TRBJ2-7
TGTGCCAGCAGTATCCTCCCGGGCTACGAGCAGTACTTC
CASSILPGYEQYF
>-|-|TRBV7-9|TRBJ2-7
TGTGCCAGCAGCTTAGCAAAGAACGAGCAGTACTTC
CASSLAKNEQYF
>TRBD2|-|TRBV6-5|TRBJ2-2
TGTGCCAGCAGTTTAGCGGGAGGGCTGCCCGGGGAGCTGTTTTTT
CASSLAGGLPGELFF
>-|once|TRBV4-1|TRBJ2-6
TGCGCCAGCAGCCAAGTTCACCCCCGCTCTGGGGCCAACGTCCTGACTTTC
CASSQVHPRSGANVLTF
>-|-|TRBV18|TRBJ2-5
TGTGCCAGCTCACCACCGAGATTTACGGAGACCCAGTACTTC
CASSPPRFTETQYF
>TRBD2|-|TRBV2|TRBJ2-5
TGTGCCAACTCGACTAGCGCCAAAGAGACCCAGTACTTC
CANSTSAKETQYF
>-|-|TRBV28|TRBJ1-2
TGTGCCAGCAGTTTATACCGTAACTATGGCTACACCTTC
CASSLYRNYGYTF
>-|-|TRBV5-1|TRBJ2-1
TGCGCCAGCAGCTTTGGGGTGGCGGACTACAATGAGCAGTTCTTC
CASSFGVADYNEQFF
>-|-|TRBV6-1|TRBJ2-7
TGTGCCAGCAGTGAAAATAACCCGAGCTACGAGCAGTACTTC
CASSENNPSYEQYF
>-|-|TRBV27|TRBJ2-7
TGTGCCAGCAGTCTGGGACTTCCCGGTTACGAGCAGTACTTC
CASSLGLPGYEQYF
>-|-|TRBV28|TRBJ2-5
TGTGCCAGCAGTAAACCTCAGGGGTTTAAGGGGAGCCAGTACTTC
CASSKPQGFKGSQYF
>TRBD2|-|TRBV28|TRBJ2-7
TGTGCCAGCACCGTAGCGGGAGAGAACTACGAGCAGTACTTC
CASTVAGENYEQYF
>-|-|TRBV9|TRBJ1-6
TGTGCCAGCAGCGAGAAAATACAGGGCTCACCCCTCCACTTT
CASSEKIQGSPLHF
>-|-|TRBV5-1|TRBJ2-7
TGCGCCAGCAGCTTGGAGGGGACCCGGAGCTCCTACGAGCAGTACTTC
CASSLEGTRSSYEQYF
>-|-|TRBV9|TRBJ2-7
TGTGCCAGCAGCGTATCGGACGGATCCTCCTACGAGCAGTACTTC
CASSVSDGSSYEQYF
>-|-|TRBV7-9|TRBJ2-1
TGTGCCAGCAGCTTAGTGGTCATAAATGAGCAGTTCTTC
CASSLVVINEQFF
>TRBD1|-|TRBV6-1|TRBJ1-1
TGTGCCAGCAGTCATCCGGGACAGGGACATTCAGCTTTCTTT
CASSHPGQGHSAFF